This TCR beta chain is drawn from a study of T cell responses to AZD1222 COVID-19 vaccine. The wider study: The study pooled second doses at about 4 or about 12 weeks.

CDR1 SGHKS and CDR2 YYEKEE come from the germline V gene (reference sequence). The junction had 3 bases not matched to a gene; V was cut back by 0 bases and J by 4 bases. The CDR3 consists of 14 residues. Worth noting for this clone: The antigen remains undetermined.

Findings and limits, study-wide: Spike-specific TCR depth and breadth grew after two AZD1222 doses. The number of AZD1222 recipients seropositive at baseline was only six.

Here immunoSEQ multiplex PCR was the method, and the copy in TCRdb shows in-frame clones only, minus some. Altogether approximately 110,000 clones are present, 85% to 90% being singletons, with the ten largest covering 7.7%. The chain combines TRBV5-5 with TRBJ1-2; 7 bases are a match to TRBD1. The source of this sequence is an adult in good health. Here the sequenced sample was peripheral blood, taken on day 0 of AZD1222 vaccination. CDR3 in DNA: TGTGCCAGCAGCTTGGCAACAGGGGTCTATGGCTACACCTTC. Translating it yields CASSLATGVYGYTF.